Below are 20 T cell receptor beta chains sequenced from a single sample in a study of blood T cell repertoires in COVID-19. The assay was immunoSEQ multiplex PCR, and TCRdb's table has in-frame clones only and misses some. The table shows more than 95,000 clones, with about 91% occurring only once. What was sequenced was peripheral blood. These receptors originate from a human donor in a cohort sampled during active COVID-19.

This chain connects TRBV18 to TRBJ1-3; 9 bases align to TRBD1. From germline, CDR1 is KGHSH and CDR2 LQKENI. This CDR3 is built from 15 residues. Trimming removed 6 bases from V and 2 bases from J; junction bases left unmatched: 5. The DNA for the CDR3 is TGTGCCAGCTCGCCAACAGGGGGCCCTGGAAACACCATATATTTT. Protein product: CASSPTGGPGNTIYF. The variable domain in full, completed from reference TRBV18 and TRBJ1-3, reads NAGVMQNPRHLVRRRGQEARLRCSPMKGHSHVYWYRQLPEEGLKFMVYLQKENIIDESGMPKERFSAEFPKEGPSILRIQQVVRGDSAAYFCASSPTGGPGNTIYFGEGSWLTVV.

The chain combines TRBV28 with TRBJ2-1; 7 bases line up with TRBD2. V lost 6 bases and J lost 4; bases outside the gene matches: 12. Germline CDR1 and CDR2: MDHEN and SYDVKM. The CDR3 contains 16 residues. The CDR3 DNA reads TGTGCCAGCAGGGACTTACCACCGGGAGGATACAATGAGCAGTTCTTC. Protein sequence: CASRDLPPGGYNEQFF.

This chain joins TRBV29-1 and TRBJ1-1, with D tentatively TRBD1 (5 bases). The CDR3 consists of 12 residues. Germline-derived CDR1 and CDR2 are SQVTM and ANQGSEA. V was trimmed by 0 bases and J by 5 bases, leaving 7 bases between them. The CDR3 DNA is TGCAGCGTTGAAGAGGGGGGTACTGAAGCTTTCTTT. Protein product: CSVEEGGTEAFF.

The DNA of the CDR3 is TGCGCCAGCAGTGGACAGGGAAGGCAGTACTTC. It translates to CASSGQGRQYF. V usage is TRBV10-2 and J usage is TRBJ2-7; 7 bases fit TRBD1. The CDR3 spans 11 residues. Trimming took 4 bases from V and 9 from J; bases not matched to a gene: 3. The germline gives CDR1 WSHSY, CDR2 SAAADI.

Only one count was recorded for this clone. The chain uses TRBV15 and TRBJ2-7; 10 nucleotides align to TRBD1. Germline V gene sequence: CDR1 LNHNV, CDR2 YYDKDF (reference sequence). The CDR3 is 16 amino acids. Germline trimming cut 6 bases from V and 1 base from J; bases unmatched to any gene: 9. The CDR3 DNA reads TGTGCCACCAGTACCAGAGGGACAGGGGATTCCTACGAGCAGTACTTC. This gives the protein CATSTRGTGDSYEQYF.

This chain links TRBV2 with TRBJ2-7; TRBD2 agrees at 9 bases. V dropped 2 bases and J dropped 0; count of bases not matched to a gene: 5. Germline V gives CDR1 SNHLY, CDR2 FYNNEI. CDR3 length: 16 residues. DNA for the CDR3: TGTGCCAGCAGTGAAATAGCGGGGGTAAGCTCCTACGAGCAGTACTTC. Its translation is CASSEIAGVSSYEQYF.

This sequence joins TRBV27 and TRBJ1-2; perhaps TRBD1 as D (5 bases). Looked up from germline, CDR1 is MNHEY and CDR2 is SMNVEV (reference sequence). Trimming pared 2 bases from V and 2 bases from J, leaving 6 bases between. The CDR3 runs 13 residues. Here the CDR3 reads CASSLTGNYGYTF. The CDR3 DNA is TGTGCCAGCAGTTTAACAGGAAACTATGGCTACACCTTC.

This clone occurred many times. The chain is built from TRBV3-1 (or the pseudogene TRBV3-2) and TRBJ2-7; 7 bases match TRBD1. J gave up 4 bases and V 4 bases, and 1 base lay outside the gene matches. This CDR3 is 12 amino acids long. Germline-derived CDR1 and CDR2 are LGHDT and YNNKEL (reference sequence). CDR3 DNA: TGTGCCAGCAGCCCACAGGGGTACGAGCAGTACTTC. This translates into CASSPQGYEQYF.

The sample holds one count of this clone. The gene calls are TRBV7-8 and TRBJ2-7; 11 bases map to TRBD2. The junction had 12 bases not matched to a gene; V was cut back by 5 bases and J by 0 bases. The CDR3 is 18 amino acids. The germline V gene encodes CDR1 SGHVS and CDR2 FQNEAQ. CDR3 in DNA: TGTGCCAGCAGCCCGGGGGCCCTAGCGGGAGGATCCTCCTACGAGCAGTACTTC. Translated, it gives CASSPGALAGGSSYEQYF. The full variable domain, rest sourced from reference TRBV7-8 and TRBJ2-7, is GAGVSQSPRYKVAKRGQDVALRCDPISGHVSLFWYQQALGQGPEFLTYFQNEAQLDKSGLPSDRFFAERPEGSVSTLKIQRTQQEDSAVYLCASSPGALAGGSSYEQYFGPGTRLTVT.

The V call is TRBV4-3, the J call TRBJ2-1, with a weak D call TRBD2 (5 bases). This CDR3 is built from 16 residues. The V gene lost 2 bases and the J gene lost 6 bases, with 17 bases spanning the gap. Germline V CDR1 and CDR2: LGHNA, YSLEER. The CDR3: CASSQTLLALSNEQFF. CDR3 nucleotide sequence: TGCGCCAGCAGCCAAACTCTTCTAGCTCTGTCCAATGAGCAGTTCTTC.

This chain links TRBV5-1 with TRBJ2-3; 13 nucleotides agree with TRBD2. Germline CDR1 reads SGHRS; CDR2 reads YFSETQ. The CDR3 sequence is 20 residues long. The V gene end was trimmed by 4 bases and the J gene end by 0 bases; junction bases not matched to a gene: 14. The CDR3 nucleotides are TGCGCCAGCAGCAAATATATTGGGACTAGCGGGGTCCTTAGCACAGATACGCAGTATTTT. This sequence encodes CASSKYIGTSGVLSTDTQYF.

The genes are TRBV6-5 and TRBJ1-1; TRBD1 matches 10 bases. The CDR3 extends over 14 amino acids. The V segment lost 5 bases and the J segment 7 bases; nucleotides outside the gene matches: 7. Germline V lookup: CDR1 MNHEY, CDR2 SVGAGI. CDR3 sequence: CASSRQGAIGEAFF. CDR3 coding DNA: TGTGCCAGCAGTCGACAGGGGGCAATAGGTGAAGCTTTCTTT.

The chain recombines TRBV5-4 with TRBJ2-5; D is undetermined. Per the germline V gene, CDR1 is SGHNT and CDR2 is YYREEE (reference sequence). Trimming took 4 bases from V and 1 from J, leaving 11 bases between them. The CDR3 totals 14 residues. DNA of the CDR3: TGTGCCAGCAGCGCCATGACTCGCCAAGAGACCCAGTACTTC. Its translation is CASSAMTRQETQYF.

V and J are TRBV7-8 and TRBJ2-6; no reliable D call. Trimming cost V 0 bases and J 0 bases, with 15 bases left between them. Germline V gene sequence: CDR1 SGHVS, CDR2 FQNEAQ. This CDR3 has 19 amino acids. CDR3 region: CASSLAGYTAPSGANVLTF. The CDR3 nucleotides read TGTGCCAGCAGCTTAGCGGGCTACACTGCCCCCTCTGGGGCCAACGTCCTGACTTTC.

J is TRBJ1-2 and V is TRBV4-2; D not resolved. V lost 1 base and J 4 bases, leaving 4 bases between the germline ends. The V gene's germline CDR1 is LGHNA and CDR2 YNFKEQ. This CDR3 has 12 residues. In DNA form, the CDR3 reads TGTGCCAGCAGCCAAGCTCTCTATGGCTACACCTTC. Translated, it gives CASSQALYGYTF.

The chain employs TRBV18 and TRBJ1-1, with TRBD1 as a possible D gene (6 bases). The germline gives CDR1 KGHSH, CDR2 LQKENI. V was cut by 1 base and J by 0 bases, with 12 bases left in between. The CDR3 spans 16 residues. As DNA, the CDR3 is TGTGCCAGCTCACCACAGGGGGGGGCCTTGAACACTGAAGCTTTCTTT. Encoded protein: CASSPQGGALNTEAFF.

This chain connects TRBV4-3 to TRBJ2-2; 10 nucleotides align to TRBD1. The CDR3 covers 19 residues. J was trimmed by 3 bases and V by 1 base; bases with no gene match: 11. Germline assignment: CDR1 LGHNA and CDR2 YSLEER. CDR3: CASSQAGGTGVFDTGELFF. In nucleotides, the CDR3 is TGCGCCAGCAGCCAAGCAGGAGGGACAGGGGTTTTCGACACCGGGGAGCTGTTTTTT.

This rearrangement joins TRBV5-4 to TRBJ2-5; 7 positions agree with TRBD1. The CDR3 spans 13 residues. CDR1 and CDR2 (germline): SGHNT, YYREEE (reference sequence). V was pared by 3 bases and J by 5 bases, with 4 bases of the junction left unmatched. This CDR3 is CASSYGTAETQYF. The CDR3 DNA is TGTGCCAGCAGCTATGGGACAGCCGAGACCCAGTACTTC.

Only one count was recorded for this clone. The chain uses TRBV18 and TRBJ2-1, with a tentative D call TRBD1 (7 bases). This CDR3 region has 13 residues. The V end lost 6 bases, the J end lost 9 bases, and 15 bases lay between the germline ends. Germline lookup yields CDR1 KGHSH and CDR2 LQKENI. This CDR3 reads CASSQQGGGEQFF. In DNA form, the CDR3 reads TGTGCCAGCTCCCAGCAGGGGGGAGGTGAGCAGTTCTTC.

The rearrangement links TRBV7-6 to TRBJ2-2, with unresolved D. Germline V CDR1 and CDR2: SGHVS, FNYEAQ. The CDR3 consists of 22 residues. The V gene lost 5 bases and the J gene lost 1 base, with 32 bases spanning the gap. The CDR3 DNA is TGTGCCAGCAGCAAAAGCCCGCCCAGACAATACTTAGATTCGGAGAACACCGGGGAGCTGTTTTTT. Its translation: CASSKSPPRQYLDSENTGELFF.